One sample yielded the 18 T cell receptor beta chains listed below, sequenced in a study of blood T cell repertoires in COVID-19. Repertoires were generated with immunoSEQ multiplex PCR, while TCRdb's copy carries only in-frame clones and drops some. The table records 150,000 or so clones, 86% of them present only once. Sequenced material: peripheral blood. These TCRs come from a woman aged 60 to 75 with acute or convalescent COVID-19.

This clone was detected only once. The CDR3 sequence: CASSGRVSGVNSPLHF. For the CDR3, the DNA is TGTGCCAGCAGCGGGAGGGTGAGTGGAGTCAATTCACCCCTCCACTTT. The chain employs TRBV28 and TRBJ1-6; no firm D call. The V gene's germline CDR1 is MDHEN and CDR2 SYDVKM. The ends were cut back, 6 bases at V and 7 bases at J, with 19 bases in the middle. The CDR3 runs to 16 residues.

This chain links TRBV29-1 with TRBJ2-4; the D gene is possibly TRBD1 (5 bases). The CDR3 runs 16 residues. In germline, CDR1 is SQVTM, CDR2 ANQGSEA. V dropped 2 bases and J dropped 4 bases, with 18 bases sitting between them. This CDR3 reads CSVEWSRAGNKNIQYF. In nucleotides, the CDR3 is TGCAGCGTTGAATGGTCTCGTGCAGGGAATAAAAACATTCAGTACTTC.

The chain uses TRBV28 and TRBJ2-1, with D perhaps TRBD1 (6 bases). Germline lookup yields CDR1 MDHEN and CDR2 SYDVKM. The CDR3 contains 18 residues. V was cut by 1 base and J by 3 bases, with 19 bases left in between. The CDR3 DNA follows: TGTGCCAGCAGTTTATTGAAAGGGGGTCCAGTTTTCTACAATGAGCAGTTCTTC. Translation gives CASSLLKGGPVFYNEQFF.

In this sample, this clone turned up many times. V is TRBV29-1 and J is TRBJ2-7; possibly TRBD1 for D (6 bases). Per germline, CDR1 SQVTM and CDR2 ANQGSEA. This CDR3 comprises 13 residues. V lost 1 base and J lost 0, with 7 bases in between. DNA of the CDR3: TGCAGCGTTGAAGCGGACAGCTCCTACGAGCAGTACTTC. Protein: CSVEADSSYEQYF.

This chain connects TRBV11-3 to TRBJ1-2; D is unresolved. The CDR3 consists of 15 residues. Germline V gene data show CDR1 as SGHNT and CDR2 as YENEEA. The V end lost 0 bases, the J end lost 5 bases, and 13 bases lay between the germline ends. CDR3 amino acids: CASSLDSGSVYGYTF. The CDR3 DNA reads as TGTGCCAGCAGCTTAGATTCGGGGTCGGTGTATGGCTACACCTTC.

In the case of this clone: This CDR3 is also generated by other DNA sequences in the sample. CDR3 amino acids: CSAQGNEQFF. The CDR3 DNA follows: TGCAGTGCTCAGGGTAATGAGCAGTTCTTC. V usage is TRBV20-1 and J usage is TRBJ2-1, with D possibly being TRBD1 (5 bases). The CDR3 is 10 amino acids. The germline V gene encodes CDR1 DFQATT and CDR2 SNEGSKA (reference sequence). V was clipped by 5 bases and J by 7 bases, with 6 bases between them.

This rearrangement joins TRBV2 to TRBJ1-1, with 8 bases fitting TRBD1. Germline V gene lookup returns CDR1 SNHLY and CDR2 FYNNEI. The CDR3 consists of 13 residues. With V trimmed by 5 bases and J by 3 bases, 2 bases remained unmatched. CDR3 sequence reads: CASSKDRDTEAFF. The DNA for the CDR3 is TGTGCCAGCAGTAAGGACAGGGACACTGAAGCTTTCTTT.

The chain has TRBV11-3 and TRBJ1-1, with TRBD1 as a possible D gene (6 bases). The CDR3 sequence is 17 residues long. The germline V gene encodes CDR1 SGHNT and CDR2 YENEEA. Trimming pared 3 bases from V and 4 bases from J, leaving 21 bases between. CDR3 amino acids: CASSFKRGGARITEAFF. The DNA of the CDR3 is TGTGCCAGCAGCTTTAAAAGGGGGGGGGCGAGGATCACTGAAGCTTTCTTT.

This clone has more than one count but fewer than ten. This chain uses TRBV9 with TRBJ1-3, with D hard to call. There are 16 residues in the CDR3. V was cut by 3 bases and J by 4 bases, with 17 bases left in between. Germline-derived CDR1 and CDR2 are SGDLS and YYNGEE. The CDR3 nucleotides are TGTGCCAGCAGCGGGAGCGGGTCCGGTGAAGGAAACACCATATATTTT. Translating it yields CASSGSGSGEGNTIYF. Full variable domain (missing parts from reference TRBV9 and TRBJ1-3): DSGVTQTPKHLITATGQRVTLRCSPRSGDLSVYWYQQSLDQGLQFLIQYYNGEERAKGNILERFSAQQFPDLHSELNLSSLELGDSALYFCASSGSGSGEGNTIYFGEGSWLTVV.

The rearrangement joins TRBV6-5 to TRBJ1-1, with 8 nucleotides matching TRBD1. The CDR3 is 14 amino acids. The germline CDR1 and CDR2 sequences are MNHEY and SVGAGI. Trimming removed 6 bases from V and 1 base from J; junction bases left unmatched: 4. DNA of the CDR3: TGTGCCAGCAGGCTGACAGGGGCGAACACTGAAGCTTTCTTT. Translated: CASRLTGANTEAFF.

The rearrangement links TRBV5-4 to TRBJ2-1, with 12 bases identical to TRBD2. The CDR3 totals 14 residues. The V gene's germline CDR1 is SGHNT and CDR2 YYREEE (reference sequence). Trimming removed 0 bases from V and 9 bases from J; junction bases left unmatched: 1. The CDR3 loop is CASSLGTSGAEQFF. In DNA form, the CDR3 reads TGTGCCAGCAGCTTGGGGACTAGCGGGGCTGAGCAGTTCTTC.

The chain couples TRBV5-4 to TRBJ2-1; 12 bases are a match to TRBD2. In germline, CDR1 is SGHNT, CDR2 YYREEE (reference sequence). The CDR3 is made up of 17 amino acids. Trimming took 0 bases from V and 8 from J; bases not matched to a gene: 9. CDR3 sequence: CASSLAASGGAWDEQFF. As DNA, the CDR3 is TGTGCCAGCAGCTTGGCGGCTAGCGGGGGGGCCTGGGATGAGCAGTTCTTC.

The chain combines TRBV2 with TRBJ2-2, with D perhaps matching TRBD1 (5 bases). V lost 6 bases and J lost 7, with 21 bases in between. CDR1 and CDR2 (germline): SNHLY, FYNNEI. The length of the CDR3 is 16 residues. This CDR3 is CASSIQVGTSLGELFF. The CDR3 DNA reads as TGTGCCAGCAGCATACAGGTGGGAACGTCTCTCGGGGAGCTGTTTTTT. The full variable domain, its missing parts supplied by reference TRBV2 and TRBJ2-2, is EPEVTQTPSHQVTQMGQEVILRCVPISNHLYFYWYRQILGQKVEFLVSFYNNEISEKSEIFDDQFSVERPDGSNFTLKIRSTKLEDSAMYFCASSIQVGTSLGELFFGEGSRLTVL.

The chain couples TRBV19 to TRBJ1-1, with 7 bases matching TRBD1. V shed 4 bases, J shed 4 bases, and the junction held 6 bases outside the gene matches. Germline V gene lookup returns CDR1 LNHDA and CDR2 SQIVND (reference sequence). CDR3 length equals 14 residues. The DNA for the CDR3 is TGTGCCAGTAGTACCCGACAGGGAATCACTGAAGCTTTCTTT. This codes for CASSTRQGITEAFF.

This clone came up a few times. The chain links TRBV2 to TRBJ2-7; 8 bases fit TRBD2. J was trimmed by 6 bases and V by 3 bases; bases with no gene match: 10. From germline, CDR1 is SNHLY and CDR2 FYNNEI. The CDR3 length is 15 residues. The CDR3 nucleotides read TGTGCCAGCAGTGAGTTGGTAGCGGGGCCGAGCGAGCAGTACTTC. Residues: CASSELVAGPSEQYF.

This sequence joins TRBV7-2 and TRBJ2-2; 10 bases fit TRBD2. CDR1 and CDR2 from the germline V gene are SGHTA and FQGNSA. With 5 bases clipped from V and 4 bases from J, the junction kept 4 bases outside the gene matches. The CDR3 contains 15 residues. The CDR3 sequence is CASSPSGGPTGELFF. CDR3 DNA: TGTGCCAGCAGCCCTAGCGGGGGACCCACCGGGGAGCTGTTTTTT.

The chain carries TRBV5-4 and TRBJ2-5; 8 bases align to TRBD2. The germline CDR1 and CDR2 sequences are SGHNT and YYREEE (reference sequence). This CDR3 contains 15 residues. V was pared by 3 bases and J by 5 bases, with 9 bases of the junction left unmatched. The CDR3 nucleotides are TGTGCCAGCAGCTCGGCCAAACTAGCGGTGGAGACCCAGTACTTC. Its protein product is CASSSAKLAVETQYF.

This chain links TRBV28 with TRBJ1-2; maybe TRBD1 (5 bases). CDR1 is MDHEN and CDR2 is SYDVKM in the germline V gene. This CDR3 contains 14 residues. V shed 7 bases and J shed 4 bases, with 16 bases lying between them. CDR3 coding DNA: TGTGCCAGCACCCGACGACAGCACATCTATGGCTACACCTTC. It yields the protein CASTRRQHIYGYTF.